A selection of T cell receptor beta chains follows, all from one sample in a study of cytomegalovirus exposure and HLA in healthy donors. Some clones are missing from TCRdb's copy, which holds only in-frame ones; the method was immunoSEQ multiplex PCR. Among 55,000 to 80,000 clones listed, about 70% were seen once. Material for sequencing was PBMCs. These receptor sequences come from a woman in her 30s in good health and CMV-seropositive. CDR3s include the opening cysteine and the closing phenylalanine or tryptophan. D genes are given only for firm matches. A row's size may be missing; if present it is once, few, many or a size class.

>TRBV9|TRBJ1-1|.|TRBD1
TGTGCCAGCAGCAAGACAGGGCCAGGGACTGAAGCTTTCTTT
CASSKTGPGTEAFF
>TRBV18|TRBJ2-7|.|.
TGTGCCAGCTCATACCTTAGAGGCCCTTACGAGCAGTACTTC
CASSYLRGPYEQYF
>TRBV19|TRBJ1-5|.|.
TGTGCCAGTAGTATCTCTCGGAGGCCTCAGCCCCAGCATTTT
CASSISRRPQPQHF
>TRBV5-6|TRBJ2-7|.|TRBD1
TGTGCCAGCAGCTTCGGGACAGGGGCGGACGAGCAGTACTTC
CASSFGTGADEQYF
>TRBV29-1|TRBJ2-2|.|TRBD2
TGCAGCGCTCAGGGACTAGCGCCGAACACCGGGGAGCTGTTTTTT
CSAQGLAPNTGELFF
>TRBV29-1|TRBJ2-7|.|TRBD2
TGCAGCGTTGAAGAAGCGGGGGCTGGAGAGCAGTACTTC
CSVEEAGAGEQYF
>TRBV6-1|TRBJ1-4|.|.
TGTGCCAGCAGTGAAAAGGACAGAGGTGGAGAAAAACTGTTTTTT
CASSEKDRGGEKLFF
>TRBV2|TRBJ2-7|.|TRBD2
TGTGCCAGCGGCGCGCTAGCGGGAGGGTACGAGCAGTACTTC
CASGALAGGYEQYF
>TRBV12-1|TRBJ2-2|few|.
TGTGCCAGCAGCCGAGGGGGCACCGGGGAGCTGTTTTTT
CASSRGGTGELFF
>TRBV30|TRBJ1-1|.|.
TGTGCCTGGAGAAAGGGAGGGTTGAACACTGAAGCTTTCTTT
CAWRKGGLNTEAFF
>TRBV2|TRBJ1-3|.|.
TGTGCCAGCAGTGACCCCGGGACACCTGGAAACACCATATATTTT
CASSDPGTPGNTIYF
>TRBV4-1|TRBJ2-5|.|TRBD2
TGCGCCAGCAGCCAAGGTCCCGTGGCTAGCGGGAGTGAGACCCAGTACTTC
CASSQGPVASGSETQYF
>TRBV9|TRBJ2-5|.|.
TGTGCCAGCAGCGTGGAAGGTCGGGGGACCCAGTACTTC
CASSVEGRGTQYF
>TRBV11-2|TRBJ1-5|.|TRBD1
TGTGCCAGCAGGCCCAGGGGGAGCAATCAGCCCCAGCATTTT
CASRPRGSNQPQHF
>TRBV30|TRBJ2-1|.|.
TGTGCCTGGGGGTCGGAGGGCAATGAGCAGTTCTTC
CAWGSEGNEQFF
>TRBV4-3|TRBJ2-7|.|.
TGCGCCAGCAGCCAAGATAGAGGCCCTGCCTACGAGCAGTACTTC
CASSQDRGPAYEQYF
>TRBV30|TRBJ2-7|.|.
TGTGCCTGGAGTGTGACAATTAAGGCCTACGAGCAGTACTTC
CAWSVTIKAYEQYF
>TRBV7-2|TRBJ2-3|.|TRBD2
TGTGCCAGCAGCTCACGTAGCGGGAGGGGCTACACAGATACGCAGTATTTT
CASSSRSGRGYTDTQYF
>TRBV7-9|TRBJ2-2|.|TRBD2
TGTGCCAGCACCATTGCCCGGGACTACCTTCCCGGGGAGCTGTTTTTT
CASTIARDYLPGELFF
>TRBV7-7|TRBJ2-7|once|.
TGTGCTAGCAGCTTCCGGGACACGAGCAACGAGCAGTACTTC
CASSFRDTSNEQYF
>TRBV29-1|TRBJ2-6|few|.
TGCAGCGTTTTCCAGTCGGGGGCCAACGTCCTGACTTTC
CSVFQSGANVLTF
>TRBV4-3|TRBJ2-7|.|.
TGCGCCAGCAGCCAAGAAAACAGCGGATTGTTGGGCTACGAGCAGTACTTC
CASSQENSGLLGYEQYF
>TRBV15|TRBJ1-4|few|.
TGTGCCACCAGCAGTAGAGAAAATGAAAAACTGTTTTTT
CATSSRENEKLFF
>TRBV25-1|TRBJ1-5|.|TRBD1
TGTGCCAGCAGTGAATGGGACAGCCGTAGTCAGCCCCAGCATTTT
CASSEWDSRSQPQHF
>TRBV6-1|TRBJ2-7|.|TRBD2
TGTGCCAGCAGTTCAAGCGGGGAGCAATACGAGCAGTACTTC
CASSSSGEQYEQYF
>TRBV28|TRBJ1-3|.|.
TGTGCCAGCAGTTTAATTGCCGGGGTGGGCACCATATATTTT
CASSLIAGVGTIYF
>TRBV11-2|TRBJ1-4|.|.
TGTGCCAGCGTTAATCCTCCTGAAAAACTGTTTTTT
CASVNPPEKLFF
>TRBV6-5|TRBJ2-3|once|.
TGTGCCAGCAGTTACACAGGGACCTCAAAGAAGGATACGCAGTATTTT
CASSYTGTSKKDTQYF
>TRBV7-7|TRBJ2-5|.|.
TGTGCTAGCAGCGTACAGGGACCCACCCAAGAGACCCAGTACTTC
CASSVQGPTQETQYF
>TRBV6-5|TRBJ2-1|.|TRBD2
TGTGCCAGCAGTAGAACTAGCGGTTACAATGAGCAGTTCTTC
CASSRTSGYNEQFF
>TRBV5-1|TRBJ2-1|.|TRBD2
TGCGCCAGCAGCTTGGTGGCGGGAGAAGGCAATGAGCAGTTCTTC
CASSLVAGEGNEQFF
>TRBV5-4|TRBJ1-3|.|.
TGTGCCAGCAGCTTGGTCCCGGCTGGAAACACCATATATTTT
CASSLVPAGNTIYF
>TRBV4-3|TRBJ1-2|.|TRBD1
TGCGCCAGCAGCCAAGAGGCCCGGACAGGGGGCGATGGTGGCTACACCTTC
CASSQEARTGGDGGYTF
>TRBV15|TRBJ2-3|once|.
TGTGCCACCAGCAGGGACAGTACGTTAAGTACGCAGTATTTT
CATSRDSTLSTQYF
>TRBV7-9|TRBJ2-1|once|.
TGTGCCAGCAGCTTAGGTGGTAGCTACGATGAGCAGTTCTTC
CASSLGGSYDEQFF
>TRBV5-1|TRBJ1-1|.|.
TGCGCCAGCAGCCCGCTGGGGGGGCTATCGGAGACTGAAGCTTTCTTT
CASSPLGGLSETEAFF
>TRBV6-5|TRBJ1-1|.|TRBD1
TGTGCCAGCAAAAGGCAGGGGGCAGCTTTCTTT
CASKRQGAAFF
>TRBV30|TRBJ1-6|once|.
TGTGCCTGGAGCCTCGGGAGCTCAAGTAATTCACCCCTCCACTTT
CAWSLGSSSNSPLHF
>TRBV28|TRBJ1-2|.|TRBD1
TGTGCCAGCAGGGATCAAATAGGGGGCTTTAATGGCTACACCTTC
CASRDQIGGFNGYTF
>TRBV6-1|TRBJ1-5|few|.
TGTGCCAGCAGTGAAGTTCCGGGACACTTTAGCAATCAGCCCCAGCATTTT
CASSEVPGHFSNQPQHF
>TRBV19|TRBJ1-5|few|TRBD1
TGTGCCAGTGGCCCCCGGACAGGGTTGGCTCAGCCCCAGCATTTT
CASGPRTGLAQPQHF
>TRBV30|TRBJ2-2|once|.
TGTGCCTGGAGGGTCCCTAGCAGCACCGGGGAGCTGTTTTTT
CAWRVPSSTGELFF
>TRBV6-1|TRBJ2-7|.|TRBD1
TGTGCCAGCAGTGAGGGACAGACACCCGGCCAGCAGTACTTC
CASSEGQTPGQQYF
>TRBV6-1|TRBJ2-7|.|TRBD1
TGTGCCAGCAGGAACCGGGACAGGAGTACGGAGCAGTACTTC
CASRNRDRSTEQYF
>TRBV29-1|TRBJ2-1|.|.
TGCAGCGTTACATACAATGAGCAGTTCTTC
CSVTYNEQFF
>TRBV28|TRBJ2-7|.|TRBD2
TGTGCCAGCAGTTTAGGTCTAGCGGAGGTCTCCTACGAGCAGTACTTC
CASSLGLAEVSYEQYF